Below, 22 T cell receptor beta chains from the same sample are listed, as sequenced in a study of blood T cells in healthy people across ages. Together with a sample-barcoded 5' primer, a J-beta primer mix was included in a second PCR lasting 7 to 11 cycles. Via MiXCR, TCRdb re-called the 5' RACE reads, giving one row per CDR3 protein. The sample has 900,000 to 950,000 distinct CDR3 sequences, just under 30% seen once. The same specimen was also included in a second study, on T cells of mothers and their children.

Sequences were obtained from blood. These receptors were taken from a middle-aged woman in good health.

The CDR3 DNA reads as TGTGCCAGCAGTTTCCGTCCCTTAACTAGCTACAATGAGCAGTTCTTC. The encoded protein is CASSFRPLTSYNEQFF. This sequence joins TRBV27 and TRBJ2-1, with D maybe TRBD2 (5 bases). The ends were cut back, 3 bases at V and 3 bases at J, with 15 bases in the middle. CDR3 length: 16 residues. From germline, CDR1 is MNHEY and CDR2 SMNVEV (reference sequence).

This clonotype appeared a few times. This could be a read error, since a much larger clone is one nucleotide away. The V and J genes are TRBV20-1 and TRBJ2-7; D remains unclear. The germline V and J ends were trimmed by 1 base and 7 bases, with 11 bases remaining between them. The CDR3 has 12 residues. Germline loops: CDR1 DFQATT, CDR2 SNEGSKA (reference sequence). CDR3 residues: CSARVSENEQYF. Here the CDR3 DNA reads TGCAGTGCTAGAGTGTCCGAGAATGAGCAGTACTTC.

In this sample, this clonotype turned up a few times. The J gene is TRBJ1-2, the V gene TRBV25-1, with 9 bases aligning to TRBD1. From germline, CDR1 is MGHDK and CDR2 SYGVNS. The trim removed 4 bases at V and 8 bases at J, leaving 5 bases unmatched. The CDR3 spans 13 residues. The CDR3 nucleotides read TGTGCCAGCAGTGCCGGGACAGGGCTCGGCTACACCTTC. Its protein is CASSAGTGLGYTF.

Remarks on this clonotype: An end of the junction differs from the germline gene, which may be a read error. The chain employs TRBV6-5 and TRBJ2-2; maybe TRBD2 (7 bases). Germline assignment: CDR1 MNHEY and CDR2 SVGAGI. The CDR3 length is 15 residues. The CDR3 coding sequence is TGTGCCAGCAGATATACAGGGAGGGACACCGGGGAGCGGTTTTTT. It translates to CASRYTGRDTGERFF.

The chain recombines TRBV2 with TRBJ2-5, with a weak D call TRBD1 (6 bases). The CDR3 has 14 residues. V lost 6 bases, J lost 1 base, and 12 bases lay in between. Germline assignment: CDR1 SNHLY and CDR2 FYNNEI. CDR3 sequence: CASSDRDIQETQYF. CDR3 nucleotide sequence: TGTGCCAGCAGCGACCGGGACATCCAAGAGACCCAGTACTTC.

The CDR3 sequence: CASSRQLSGETQYF. CDR3 nucleotides: TGTGCCAGCAGCAGACAGCTCTCCGGGGAGACCCAGTACTTC. The V and J genes are TRBV7-2 and TRBJ2-5, with D possibly being TRBD1 (5 bases). Germline CDR1 and CDR2: SGHTA and FQGNSA. Trimming left V 5 bases short and J 5 bases short, with 15 bases between. This CDR3 region has 14 residues.

CDR3 DNA: TGCAGTGCTAGAGTTGTGGACAGCGACATGAACACTGAAGCTTTCTTT. This codes for CSARVVDSDMNTEAFF. The chain has TRBV20-1 and TRBJ1-1, with D possibly TRBD1 on 6 matching bases. This CDR3 spans 16 amino acids. CDR1 is DFQATT, CDR2 SNEGSKA, per germline (reference sequence). V was clipped by 1 base and J by 0 bases, with 15 bases between them.

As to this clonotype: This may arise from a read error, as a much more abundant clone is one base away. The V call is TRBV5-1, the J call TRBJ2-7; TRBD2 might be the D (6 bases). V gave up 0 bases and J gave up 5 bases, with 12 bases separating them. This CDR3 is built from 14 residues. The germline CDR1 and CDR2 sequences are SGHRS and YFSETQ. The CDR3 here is CASSLVGDLHEQYF. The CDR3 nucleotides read TGCGCCAGCAGCTTGGTAGGGGACTTACACGAGCAGTACTTC. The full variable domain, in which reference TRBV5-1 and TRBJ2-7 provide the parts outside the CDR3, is KAGVTQTPRYLIKTRGQQVTLSCSPISGHRSVSWYQQTPGQGLQFLFEYFSETQRNKGNFPGRFSGRQFSNSRSEMNVSTLELGDSALYLCASSLVGDLHEQYFGPGTRLTVT.

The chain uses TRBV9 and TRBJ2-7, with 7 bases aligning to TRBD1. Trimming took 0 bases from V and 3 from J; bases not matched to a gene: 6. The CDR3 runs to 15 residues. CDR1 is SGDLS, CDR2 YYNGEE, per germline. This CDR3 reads CASSVAEGQIYEQYF. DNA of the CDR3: TGTGCCAGCAGCGTAGCCGAGGGACAGATCTACGAGCAGTACTTC.

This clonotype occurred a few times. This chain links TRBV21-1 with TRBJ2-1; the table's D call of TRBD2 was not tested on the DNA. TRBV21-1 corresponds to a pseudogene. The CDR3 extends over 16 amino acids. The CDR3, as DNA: TGTGCCAGCAGCAAATCTCCCCGGAGCTCCTACAATGAGCAGTTCTTC. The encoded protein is CASSKSPRSSYNEQFF.

The CDR3 region has the DNA TGTGCCAGCAGTTACAACGGCGTCAGTTCCTCTGGGGCCAACGTCCTGACTTTC. This encodes CASSYNGVSSSGANVLTF. The genes are TRBV6-5 and TRBJ2-6, with no clear D. This CDR3 has 18 residues. Germline assignment: CDR1 MNHEY and CDR2 SVGAGI. The V end was cut by 2 bases, the J end by 0 bases, with 14 bases between.

CDR3 sequence reads: CASTPGTGINNEQFF. The CDR3 nucleotides are TGTGCCAGCACTCCCGGGACAGGGATCAACAATGAGCAGTTCTTC. V usage is TRBV2 and J usage is TRBJ2-1, with 9 bases identical to TRBD1. Germline trimming cut 7 bases from V and 5 bases from J; bases unmatched to any gene: 9. The CDR3 extends over 15 amino acids. Looked up from germline, CDR1 is SNHLY and CDR2 is FYNNEI.

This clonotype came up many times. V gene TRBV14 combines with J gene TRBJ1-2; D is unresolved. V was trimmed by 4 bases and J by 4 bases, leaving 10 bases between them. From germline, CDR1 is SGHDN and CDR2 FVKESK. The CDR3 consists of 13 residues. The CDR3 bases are TGTGCCAGCAGCCTATCTCAGAGCTATGGCTACACCTTC. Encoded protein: CASSLSQSYGYTF. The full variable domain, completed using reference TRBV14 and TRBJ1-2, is EAGVTQFPSHSVIEKGQTVTLRCDPISGHDNLYWYRRVMGKEIKFLLHFVKESKQDESGMPNNRFLAERTGGTYSTLKVQPAELEDSGVYFCASSLSQSYGYTFGSGTRLTVV.

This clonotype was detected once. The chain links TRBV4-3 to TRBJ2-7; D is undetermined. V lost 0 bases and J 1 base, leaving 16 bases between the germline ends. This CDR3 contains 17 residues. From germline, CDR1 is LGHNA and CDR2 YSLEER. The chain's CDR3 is CASSQDARLLGSYEQYF. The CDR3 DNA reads TGCGCCAGCAGCCAAGATGCAAGGCTTCTGGGGTCCTACGAGCAGTACTTC.

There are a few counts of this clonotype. CDR3 nucleotides: TGTGCCAGCGCGGACGGGGATATTATTTCCTACAATGAGCAGTACTTC. Residues: CASADGDIISYNEQYF. The chain is built from TRBV27 and TRBJ2-1; D possibly corresponds to TRBD2 (5 bases). The end of the DNA aligns better with TRBJ2-7, so the J call may be wrong. The CDR3 spans 16 residues. Germline V gene data show CDR1 as MNHEY and CDR2 as SMNVEV (reference sequence).

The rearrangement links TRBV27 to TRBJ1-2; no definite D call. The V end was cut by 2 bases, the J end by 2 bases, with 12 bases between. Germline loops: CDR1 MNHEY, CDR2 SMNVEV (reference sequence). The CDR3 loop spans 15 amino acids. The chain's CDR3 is CASSLDWSSNYGYTF. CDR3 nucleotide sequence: TGTGCCAGCAGTTTAGATTGGAGTAGCAACTATGGCTACACCTTC.

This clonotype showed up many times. CDR3 sequence: CASSYQGLAAQYF. As DNA, the CDR3 is TGTGCCAGCAGTTACCAGGGACTAGCGGCGCAGTATTTT. The J gene is TRBJ2-3, the V gene TRBV6-5; 11 bases fit TRBD2. CDR3 length: 13 amino acids. After removal of 2 bases from V and 10 bases from J, the junction contained 2 bases not matched to a gene. Germline values: CDR1 MNHEY, CDR2 SVGAGI.

The CDR3 DNA sequence: TGTGCCAGCAGTCCCGAGGGATGGGACTATGGCTACACCTTC. Protein: CASSPEGWDYGYTF. The genes are TRBV27 and TRBJ1-2; D is unresolved. The germline V gene encodes CDR1 MNHEY and CDR2 SMNVEV (reference sequence). The CDR3 contains 14 residues. Trimming removed 5 bases from V and 3 bases from J, with 13 bases in between.

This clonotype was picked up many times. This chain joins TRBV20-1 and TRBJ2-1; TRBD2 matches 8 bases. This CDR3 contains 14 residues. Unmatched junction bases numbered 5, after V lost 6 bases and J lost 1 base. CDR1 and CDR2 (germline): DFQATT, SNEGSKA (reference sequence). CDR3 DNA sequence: TGCAGTGCCCCGGGGGGGTTTTCCTACAATGAGCAGTTCTTC. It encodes CSAPGGFSYNEQFF.

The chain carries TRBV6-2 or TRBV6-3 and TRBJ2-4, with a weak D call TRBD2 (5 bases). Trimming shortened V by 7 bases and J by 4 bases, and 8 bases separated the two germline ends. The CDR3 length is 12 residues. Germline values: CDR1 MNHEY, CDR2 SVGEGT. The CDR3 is CASTDYKNIQYF. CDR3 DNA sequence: TGTGCCAGCACCGACTATAAAAACATTCAGTACTTC.

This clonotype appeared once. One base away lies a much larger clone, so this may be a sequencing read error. In DNA form, the CDR3 reads TGTGCCAGCAGCCAAGAGGGTCTTTCAGGGGCTAACTATGGCTGCACCTTC. Translating gives CASSQEGLSGANYGCTF. The rearrangement uses TRBV4-2 and TRBJ1-2; TRBD1 is a possible D gene (6 bases). Germline lookup yields CDR1 LGHNA and CDR2 YNFKEQ. The CDR3 loop spans 17 amino acids.

CDR3 in DNA: TGTGCCAGCAGCTACATACCGGGACTAGGCCAGAATGAGCAGTTCTTC. Its translation is CASSYIPGLGQNEQFF. This rearrangement joins TRBV7-9 to TRBJ2-1, with TRBD2 matching over 8 bases. V was clipped by 4 bases and J by 7 bases; unmatched bases: 12. This CDR3 has 16 amino acids. Germline CDR1 reads SEHNR; CDR2 reads FQNEAQ (reference sequence).